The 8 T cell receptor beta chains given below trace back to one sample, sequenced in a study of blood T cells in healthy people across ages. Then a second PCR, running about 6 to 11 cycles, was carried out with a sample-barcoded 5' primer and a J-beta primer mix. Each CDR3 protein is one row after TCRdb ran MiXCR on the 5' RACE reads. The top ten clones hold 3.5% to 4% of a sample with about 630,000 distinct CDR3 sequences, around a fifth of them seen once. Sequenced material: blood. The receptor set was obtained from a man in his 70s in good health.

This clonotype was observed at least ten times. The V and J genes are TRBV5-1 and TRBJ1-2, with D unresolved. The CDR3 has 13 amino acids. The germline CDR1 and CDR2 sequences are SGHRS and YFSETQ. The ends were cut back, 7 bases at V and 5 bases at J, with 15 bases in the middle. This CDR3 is CASGSNQEYGYTF. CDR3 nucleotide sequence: TGCGCCAGCGGGTCGAATCAGGAATATGGCTACACCTTC.

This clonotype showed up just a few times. The CDR3 DNA reads as TGTGCCAGCAGCCCCGGTCGGGGACGGGTCTTTGACGAGCAGTACTTC. It specifies CASSPGRGRVFDEQYF. The rearrangement links TRBV3-1 to TRBJ2-7, with D perhaps being TRBD1 or TRBD2 (5 bases each). V was shortened by 4 bases and J by 5 bases, with 21 bases between the two germline ends. The CDR3 runs 16 residues. Germline CDR1 is LGHDT and CDR2 is YNNKEL (reference sequence).

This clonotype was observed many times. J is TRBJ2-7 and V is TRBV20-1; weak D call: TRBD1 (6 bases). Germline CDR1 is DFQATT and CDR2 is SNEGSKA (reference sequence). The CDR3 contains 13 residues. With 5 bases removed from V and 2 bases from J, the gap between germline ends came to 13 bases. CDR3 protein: CSARKTGPYEQYF. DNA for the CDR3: TGCAGTGCTCGAAAGACAGGCCCCTACGAGCAGTACTTC.

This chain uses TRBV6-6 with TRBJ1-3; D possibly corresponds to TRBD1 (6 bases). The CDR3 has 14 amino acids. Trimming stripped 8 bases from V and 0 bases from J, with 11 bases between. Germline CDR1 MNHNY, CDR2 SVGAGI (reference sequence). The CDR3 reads CASLTGPSGNTIYF. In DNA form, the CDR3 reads TGTGCCAGCTTAACAGGGCCCTCTGGAAACACCATATATTTT.

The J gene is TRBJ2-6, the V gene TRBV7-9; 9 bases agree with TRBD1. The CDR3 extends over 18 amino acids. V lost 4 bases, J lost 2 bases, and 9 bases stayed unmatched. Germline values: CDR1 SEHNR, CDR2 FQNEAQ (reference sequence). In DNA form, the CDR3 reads TGTGCCAGCAGCTCCAAAACAGGGGGCGACCCTGGGGCCAACGTCCTGACTTTC. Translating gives CASSSKTGGDPGANVLTF. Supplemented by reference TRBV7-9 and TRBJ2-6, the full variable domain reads DTGVSQNPRHKITKRGQNVTFRCDPISEHNRLYWYRQTLGQGPEFLTYFQNEAQLEKSRLLSDRFSAERPKGSFSTLEIQRTEQGDSAMYLCASSSKTGGDPGANVLTFGAGSRLTVL.

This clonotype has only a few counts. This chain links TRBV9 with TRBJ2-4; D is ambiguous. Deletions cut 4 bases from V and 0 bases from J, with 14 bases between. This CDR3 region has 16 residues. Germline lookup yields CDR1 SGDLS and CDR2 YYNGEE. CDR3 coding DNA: TGTGCCAGCAGCCCAAATGAGAGACTAGCCAAAAACATTCAGTACTTC. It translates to CASSPNERLAKNIQYF. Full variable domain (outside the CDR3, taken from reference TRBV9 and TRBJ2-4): DSGVTQTPKHLITATGQRVTLRCSPRSGDLSVYWYQQSLDQGLQFLIQYYNGEERAKGNILERFSAQQFPDLHSELNLSSLELGDSALYFCASSPNERLAKNIQYFGAGTRLSVL.

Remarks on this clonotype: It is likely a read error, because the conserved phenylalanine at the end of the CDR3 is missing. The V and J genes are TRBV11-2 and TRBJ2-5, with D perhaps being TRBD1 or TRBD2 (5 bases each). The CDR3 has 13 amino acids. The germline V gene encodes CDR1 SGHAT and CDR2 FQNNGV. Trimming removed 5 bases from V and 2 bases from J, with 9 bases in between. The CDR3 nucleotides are TGTGCCAGCAGCGGGACGGTTCAAGAGACCCAGTACTTG. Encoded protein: CASSGTVQETQYL.

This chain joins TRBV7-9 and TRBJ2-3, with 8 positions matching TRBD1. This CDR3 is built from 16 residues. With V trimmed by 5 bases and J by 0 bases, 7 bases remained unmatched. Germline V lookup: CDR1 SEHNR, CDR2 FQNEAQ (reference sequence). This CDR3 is CASSPQGAGSTDTQYF. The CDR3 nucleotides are TGTGCCAGCAGCCCCCAGGGGGCGGGCAGCACAGATACGCAGTATTTT.